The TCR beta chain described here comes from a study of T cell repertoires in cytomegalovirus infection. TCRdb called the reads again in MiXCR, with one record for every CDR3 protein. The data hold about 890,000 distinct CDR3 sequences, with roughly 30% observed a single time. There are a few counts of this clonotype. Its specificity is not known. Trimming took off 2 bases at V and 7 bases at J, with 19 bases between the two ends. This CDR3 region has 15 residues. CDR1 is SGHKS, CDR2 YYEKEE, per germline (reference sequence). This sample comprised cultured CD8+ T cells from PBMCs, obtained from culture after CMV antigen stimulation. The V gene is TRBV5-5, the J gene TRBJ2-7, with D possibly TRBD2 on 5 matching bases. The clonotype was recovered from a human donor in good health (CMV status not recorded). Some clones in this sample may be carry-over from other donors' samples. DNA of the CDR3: TGTGCCAGCAGCTTACTAGACCCCCACTTAGGAGAGCAGTACTTC. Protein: CASSLLDPHLGEQYF.